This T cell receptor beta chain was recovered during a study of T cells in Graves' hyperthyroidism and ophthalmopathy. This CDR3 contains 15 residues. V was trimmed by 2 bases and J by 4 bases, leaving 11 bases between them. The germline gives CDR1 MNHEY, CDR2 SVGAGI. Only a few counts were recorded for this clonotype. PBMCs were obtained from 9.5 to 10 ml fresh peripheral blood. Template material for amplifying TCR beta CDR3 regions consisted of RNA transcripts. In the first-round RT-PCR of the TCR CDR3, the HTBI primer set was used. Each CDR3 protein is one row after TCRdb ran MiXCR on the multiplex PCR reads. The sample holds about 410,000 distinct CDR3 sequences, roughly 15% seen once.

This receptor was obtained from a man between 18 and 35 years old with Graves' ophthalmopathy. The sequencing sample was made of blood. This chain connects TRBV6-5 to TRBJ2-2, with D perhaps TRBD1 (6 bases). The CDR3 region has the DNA TGTGCCAGCAGTTACGGGACATTAGGCACCGGGGAGCTGTTTTTT. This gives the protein CASSYGTLGTGELFF.